The TCR beta chain under discussion was sequenced for a study of T cells after yellow fever vaccination. Broader study findings: Clonotype sharing between CD4 and CD8 compartments was small. Reappearing after the booster were most of the clones from primary vaccination (roughly 96% CD4, approximately 86% CD8).

This clonotype was seen a few times. The target antigen is unknown. It was through 5'RACE template switching that TCR cDNA was made, with a universal primer site and UMIs added. TCRdb called the 5' RACE reads again in MiXCR, with one record for every CDR3 protein. The top ten clones hold approximately 15% of a sample with about 350,000 distinct CDR3 sequences, 8% to 9.5% of them seen once. The J segment lost 1 base and the V segment lost 5 bases, leaving 7 bases of the junction unmatched. Germline CDR1 is MDHEN and CDR2 is SYDVKM. There are 15 residues in the CDR3. This clonotype was obtained from a man between 18 and 35 years old who received the YFV17D yellow fever vaccine. This material consisted of PBMCs, taken around 45 days after the first yellow fever vaccination. This chain uses TRBV28 with TRBJ1-1; 7 nucleotides line up with TRBD1. CDR3 region: CASSPRGQANTEAFF. CDR3 nucleotides: TGTGCCAGCAGTCCCAGAGGACAGGCGAACACTGAAGCTTTCTTT. The whole variable domain, filled in from reference TRBV28 and TRBJ1-1, reads DVKVTQSSRYLVKRTGEKVFLECVQDMDHENMFWYRQDPGLGLRLIYFSYDVKMKEKGDIPEGYSVSREKKERFSLILESASTNQTSMYLCASSPRGQANTEAFFGQGTRLTVV.